Listed here are 7 T cell receptor beta chains from one sample, sequenced in a study of cytomegalovirus exposure and HLA in healthy donors. 13 Jbeta primers and 60 Vbeta primers were used for the PCR. The assay was immunoSEQ multiplex PCR, and TCRdb's table has in-frame clones only and misses some. Found here are 200,000 to 250,000 clones; the top ten clones hold around 1.1%. Sequencing was done on a sample of PBMCs. These receptors were collected from a girl aged 2 to 9 in good health and CMV-seropositive.

This chain uses TRBV20-1 with TRBJ2-1, with D uncertain. Germline values: CDR1 DFQATT, CDR2 SNEGSKA (reference sequence). The V gene lost 5 bases and the J gene lost 15 bases, with 17 bases spanning the gap. The length of the CDR3 is 11 residues. CDR3 DNA sequence: TGCAGTGCTTCCCTAGTTTCCAGTCTGTTCTTC. Translated, it gives CSASLVSSLFF.

The chain employs TRBV6-5 and TRBJ2-1; D is uncertain. Trimming stripped 6 bases from V and 4 bases from J, with 16 bases between. The CDR3 extends over 15 amino acids. CDR1 and CDR2 from the germline V gene are MNHEY and SVGAGI. The CDR3 DNA reads as TGTGCCAGCAGAACACAGCACAAAAGTTACAATGAGCAGTTCTTC. This sequence encodes CASRTQHKSYNEQFF.

The chain uses TRBV7-2 and TRBJ1-5, with a tentative D call TRBD1 (5 bases). V was clipped by 2 bases and J by 3 bases, with 11 bases between them. Germline V gene lookup returns CDR1 SGHTA and CDR2 FQGNSA. The CDR3 is 15 amino acids. The CDR3, as DNA: TGTGCCAGCAGCTTATTGGCAGGGCCCAATCAGCCCCAGCATTTT. Translating it yields CASSLLAGPNQPQHF.

This sequence joins TRBV19 and TRBJ1-3; no firm D call. The CDR3 is made up of 13 amino acids. Germline V gives CDR1 LNHDA, CDR2 SQIVND (reference sequence). The V and J ends lost 10 bases and 0 bases respectively, with 10 bases between them. The CDR3 loop reads CATKLNSGNTIYF. The CDR3 DNA reads TGTGCCACAAAACTGAACTCTGGAAACACCATATATTTT.

This rearrangement joins TRBV9 to TRBJ1-2; 7 nucleotides align to TRBD1. V trimming: 3 bases; J trimming: 3 bases; junction bases outside the gene matches: 8. The germline gives CDR1 SGDLS, CDR2 YYNGEE. This CDR3 has 15 residues. The CDR3 region has the DNA TGTGCCAGCAGCGCGAAACAAGACAGGGACTATGGCTACACCTTC. Its protein is CASSAKQDRDYGYTF.

CDR3 DNA sequence: TGCGCCAGCAGCCGAGGCACAGATACGCAGTATTTT. This translates into CASSRGTDTQYF. V usage is TRBV5-1 and J usage is TRBJ2-3, with D unclear. CDR1 is SGHRS, CDR2 YFSETQ, per germline. The CDR3 totals 12 residues. Trimming removed 4 bases from V and 1 base from J, with 4 bases in between.

This chain connects TRBV16 to TRBJ1-1; TRBD1 might be the D (5 bases). CDR3 length: 14 amino acids. With 6 bases removed from V and 4 bases from J, the gap between germline ends came to 15 bases. Per germline, CDR1 KGHSY and CDR2 FQNENV. The CDR3 region is CASSRPGRGTEAFF. CDR3 DNA: TGTGCCAGCAGTCGGCCAGGGAGGGGCACTGAAGCTTTCTTT.